The 25 T cell receptor beta chains given below trace back to one sample, sequenced in a study of PD-L1 blockade in urothelial cancer. Data came from immunoSEQ multiplex PCR; TCRdb stores just in-frame clones and leaves some out. The table has about 57,000 clones, about four fifths seen once. The time point was: pretreatment peripheral blood. Here the sequenced sample was PBMCs, taken around atezolizumab (anti-PD-L1) treatment. The receptors derive from a man between 65 and 80 years old with urothelial cancer.

The rearrangement joins TRBV18 to TRBJ2-7; 10 positions agree with TRBD2. Per the germline V gene, CDR1 is KGHSH and CDR2 is LQKENI. V gave up 2 bases and J gave up 6 bases; unmatched junction bases: 4. CDR3 length: 14 amino acids. The CDR3 here is CASSPSGRAGEQYF. The CDR3 coding sequence is TGTGCCAGCTCACCAAGCGGGAGGGCCGGCGAGCAGTACTTC.

J is TRBJ1-3 and V is TRBV11-2, with D possibly being TRBD1 (6 bases). Trimming cost V 5 bases and J 0 bases, with 17 bases left between them. The CDR3 is made up of 17 amino acids. Germline lookup yields CDR1 SGHAT and CDR2 FQNNGV. Here the CDR3 reads CASSQIGQKLSGNTIYF. The CDR3, as DNA: TGTGCCAGCAGCCAGATAGGACAGAAACTCTCTGGAAACACCATATATTTT.

This clone showed up just once. This chain connects TRBV5-6 to TRBJ1-1; 9 bases match TRBD1. CDR1 and CDR2 (germline): SGHDT, YYEEEE. With 3 bases clipped from V and 3 bases from J, the junction kept 3 bases outside the gene matches. The CDR3 covers 14 residues. The CDR3 spells CASSYRGRDTEAFF. Here the CDR3 DNA reads TGTGCCAGCAGCTACAGGGGGCGCGACACTGAAGCTTTCTTT.

The chain employs TRBV9 and TRBJ2-2, with 10 positions matching TRBD1. CDR1 and CDR2 from the germline V gene are SGDLS and YYNGEE. V lost 0 bases, J lost 5 bases, and 4 bases stayed unmatched. This CDR3 spans 16 amino acids. In nucleotides, the CDR3 is TGTGCCAGCAGCGTAGTTGGACAGGGGGTAACCGGGGAGCTGTTTTTT. It yields the protein CASSVVGQGVTGELFF.

The V gene is TRBV5-4, the J gene TRBJ2-7; 13 bases map to TRBD2. This CDR3 spans 16 amino acids. Germline CDR1 is SGHNT and CDR2 is YYREEE (reference sequence). Trimming removed 2 bases from V and 2 bases from J; junction bases left unmatched: 4. CDR3: CASSFGGLAGTYEQYF. CDR3 DNA: TGTGCCAGCAGCTTTGGGGGACTAGCGGGGACCTACGAGCAGTACTTC.

The chain couples TRBV11-3 to TRBJ2-3, with 14 bases identical to TRBD2. In germline, CDR1 is SGHNT, CDR2 YENEEA. The J segment lost 8 bases and the V segment lost 5 bases, leaving 12 bases of the junction unmatched. This CDR3 has 17 amino acids. The CDR3: CASSPGLAGGRGGTQYF. CDR3 coding DNA: TGTGCCAGCAGCCCCGGACTAGCGGGAGGCCGCGGGGGTACGCAGTATTTT.

In DNA, the CDR3 is TGCGCCAGCAGCTTGGATGTTGGCAGCTCCTACGAGCAGTACTTC. Translation gives CASSLDVGSSYEQYF. The V and J genes are TRBV5-1 and TRBJ2-7; D unresolved. The length of the CDR3 is 15 residues. The germline V and J ends were trimmed by 0 bases and 0 bases, with 10 bases remaining between them. In germline, CDR1 is SGHRS, CDR2 YFSETQ.

A note on this clone: The same CDR3 is also encoded by other DNA sequences in this sample. The chain is built from TRBV7-9 and TRBJ1-1; D remains unclear. Germline V gene sequence: CDR1 SEHNR, CDR2 FQNEAQ (reference sequence). V was pared by 1 base and J by 0 bases, with 6 bases between. The CDR3 contains 14 residues. The CDR3 sequence: CASSLGRMNTEAFF. CDR3 in DNA: TGTGCCAGCAGCTTAGGCAGAATGAACACTGAAGCTTTCTTT.

This CDR3 reads CAWSVRQGAMWQFF. CDR3 nucleotide sequence: TGTGCCTGGAGTGTCCGACAAGGGGCAATGTGGCAGTTCTTC. The chain recombines TRBV30 with TRBJ2-1; the D gene is possibly TRBD1 (5 bases). CDR1 and CDR2 (germline): GTSNPN, SVGIG (reference sequence). The germline V and J ends were trimmed by 0 bases and 12 bases, with 18 bases remaining between them. The CDR3 runs to 14 residues.

A single count supports this clone. The chain carries TRBV25-1 and TRBJ2-7; D possibly corresponds to TRBD2 (5 bases). The V end lost 3 bases, the J end lost 3 bases, and 15 bases lay between the germline ends. The CDR3 spans 15 residues. Germline CDR1 and CDR2: MGHDK and SYGVNS. CDR3 DNA sequence: TGTGCCAGCAGTGATGGAGAAGGGAGCCACTACGAGCAGTACTTC. Protein product: CASSDGEGSHYEQYF.

V is TRBV9 and J is TRBJ2-7, with TRBD1 matching 7 bases. The V gene end was trimmed by 3 bases and the J gene end by 7 bases; junction bases not matched to a gene: 16. CDR1 and CDR2 (germline): SGDLS, YYNGEE. The CDR3 is 16 residues long. The CDR3 reads CASSASQGPAWREQYF. The DNA for the CDR3 is TGTGCCAGCAGCGCCTCACAGGGGCCCGCCTGGAGGGAGCAGTACTTC.

The genes are TRBV10-3 and TRBJ1-2, with D maybe TRBD1 (5 bases). The germline V gene has CDR1 ENHRY and CDR2 SYGVKD. V was trimmed by 2 bases and J by 4 bases, leaving 17 bases between them. CDR3 length: 16 amino acids. CDR3 region: CAISETGDRLGYGYTF. The CDR3 region has the DNA TGTGCCATCAGTGAGACCGGAGACAGATTAGGCTATGGCTACACCTTC.

In the case of this clone: The junction differs from germline at one of its ends, possibly a read error. The V and J genes are TRBV11-2 and TRBJ2-6; D is perhaps TRBD1 (6 bases). The CDR3 is 19 amino acids. Germline V CDR1 and CDR2: SGHAT, FQNNGV. The CDR3 loop reads CASSPTGTWSSSVANVLTF. The CDR3 DNA sequence: TGTGCCAGCAGCCCTACCGGGACATGGTCAAGCTCTGTGGCCAACGTCCTGACTTTC.

The CDR3: CASGPSGVTDTQYF. For the CDR3, the DNA is TGTGCCAGCGGCCCTAGCGGGGTCACAGATACGCAGTATTTT. The chain uses TRBV2 and TRBJ2-3; 9 bases fit TRBD2. V trimming: 8 bases; J trimming: 2 bases; junction bases outside the gene matches: 5. Germline CDR1 reads SNHLY; CDR2 reads FYNNEI. This CDR3 region has 14 residues. The entire variable domain, with the rest obtained from reference TRBV2 and TRBJ2-3, is as follows: EPEVTQTPSHQVTQMGQEVILRCVPISNHLYFYWYRQILGQKVEFLVSFYNNEISEKSEIFDDQFSVERPDGSNFTLKIRSTKLEDSAMYFCASGPSGVTDTQYFGPGTRLTVL.

This clone was seen a handful of times. The gene calls are TRBV12-5 and TRBJ2-1; 8 positions match TRBD2. Looked up from germline, CDR1 is LGHNT and CDR2 is FRNRAP. The CDR3 has 14 residues. V was pared by 3 bases and J by 5 bases, with 3 bases of the junction left unmatched. CDR3 DNA: TGTGCTAGTGGTTTTCCGGGACTAGACAATGAGCAGTTCTTC. It translates to CASGFPGLDNEQFF.

The chain uses TRBV9 and TRBJ1-1, with 7 bases fitting TRBD1. Germline lookup yields CDR1 SGDLS and CDR2 YYNGEE. The junction had 6 bases not matched to a gene; V was cut back by 4 bases and J by 0 bases. The CDR3 is made up of 15 amino acids. Written as DNA, the CDR3 is TGTGCCAGCAGCACACGGGACAGATTGAACACTGAAGCTTTCTTT. Translated, it gives CASSTRDRLNTEAFF.

The gene calls are TRBV11-2 and TRBJ1-2; 9 bases agree with TRBD1. Trimming at V came to 1 base and at J to 4 bases, leaving 4 bases not matched to a gene. Germline CDR1 SGHAT, CDR2 FQNNGV. The CDR3 has 15 amino acids. For the CDR3, the DNA is TGTGCCAGCAGCTTAGGGGACAGGGATGGCTATGGCTACACCTTC. It encodes CASSLGDRDGYGYTF. The entire variable domain, with the rest obtained from reference TRBV11-2 and TRBJ1-2, is as follows: EAGVAQSPRYKIIEKRQSVAFWCNPISGHATLYWYQQILGQGPKLLIQFQNNGVVDDSQLPKDRFSAERLKGVDSTLKIQPAKLEDSAVYLCASSLGDRDGYGYTFGSGTRLTVV.

This chain links TRBV5-4 with TRBJ2-7; TRBD1 might be the D (6 bases). The ends were cut back, 0 bases at V and 3 bases at J, with 7 bases in the middle. This CDR3 has 13 residues. The germline V gene has CDR1 SGHNT and CDR2 YYREEE (reference sequence). Here the CDR3 DNA reads TGTGCCAGCAGCTTGGCACAGGGCTACGAGCAGTACTTC. Translating it yields CASSLAQGYEQYF. Looking up the rest from reference TRBV5-4 and TRBJ2-7 gives the full variable domain: ETGVTQSPTHLIKTRGQQVTLRCSSQSGHNTVSWYQQALGQGPQFIFQYYREEENGRGNFPPRFSGLQFPNYSSELNVNALELDDSALYLCASSLAQGYEQYFGPGTRLTVT.

V is TRBV6-5 and J is TRBJ2-1, with D hard to call. Trimming cost V 6 bases and J 3 bases, with 12 bases left between them. The CDR3 consists of 14 residues. Germline lookup yields CDR1 MNHEY and CDR2 SVGAGI. The CDR3, as DNA: TGTGCCAGCAGGATGTCTACGGGCTACAATGAGCAGTTCTTC. This codes for CASRMSTGYNEQFF.

The rearrangement links TRBV19 to TRBJ2-1; the match to TRBD2 covers 12 bases. CDR3 size: 15 residues. V dropped 4 bases and J dropped 6; count of bases not matched to a gene: 4. CDR1 and CDR2 (germline): LNHDA, SQIVND (reference sequence). The CDR3 bases are TGTGCCAGTAGTAAGACTAGCGGGAGCGGCAATGAGCAGTTCTTC. This sequence encodes CASSKTSGSGNEQFF.

V gene TRBV7-2 combines with J gene TRBJ2-6; 7 bases align to TRBD1. Trimming at V came to 3 bases and at J to 2 bases, leaving 4 bases not matched to a gene. The CDR3 is 16 amino acids. Per germline, CDR1 SGHTA and CDR2 FQGNSA. The CDR3 loop is CASSLVGGTGANVLTF. The CDR3 DNA follows: TGTGCCAGCAGCTTGGTAGGGGGCACTGGGGCCAACGTCCTGACTTTC.

This clone was recorded only once. The same CDR3 is also encoded by other DNA sequences in this sample. The chain combines TRBV14 with TRBJ2-1; tentative D call: TRBD2 (6 bases). The germline V gene encodes CDR1 SGHDN and CDR2 FVKESK. CDR3 size: 13 residues. Trimming pared 0 bases from V and 8 bases from J, leaving 8 bases between. The CDR3 DNA reads as TGTGCCAGCAGCCAAGATCGGAGGGATGAGCAGTTCTTC. It specifies CASSQDRRDEQFF.

This sequence joins TRBV7-2 and TRBJ1-2; D is perhaps TRBD1 (5 bases). The CDR3 length is 18 residues. Looked up from germline, CDR1 is SGHTA and CDR2 is FQGNSA. V was pared by 2 bases and J by 2 bases, with 21 bases between. The CDR3 DNA sequence: TGTGCCAGCAGCTTAAGGCCGCCGACAGAAGAATTGAACTATGGCTACACCTTC. Translation: CASSLRPPTEELNYGYTF.

This clone appeared a few times. The rearrangement uses TRBV10-3 and TRBJ1-5; TRBD1 agrees at 7 bases. J was trimmed by 5 bases and V by 10 bases; bases with no gene match: 11. The CDR3 spans 14 residues. Looked up from germline, CDR1 is ENHRY and CDR2 is SYGVKD. This CDR3 is CATDTGDEDQPQHF. In nucleotides, the CDR3 is TGTGCCACGGACACAGGGGATGAAGATCAGCCCCAGCATTTT.

The chain uses TRBV5-5 and TRBJ1-4, with unresolved D. Trimming stripped 6 bases from V and 5 bases from J, with 14 bases between. The length of the CDR3 is 14 residues. Per the germline V gene, CDR1 is SGHKS and CDR2 is YYEKEE (reference sequence). The CDR3 region is CASTLGWANEKLFF. CDR3 coding DNA: TGTGCCAGCACCTTAGGCTGGGCAAATGAAAAACTGTTTTTT.